These 3 T cell receptor beta chains share one sample of origin, sequenced in a study of T cell repertoires in cytomegalovirus infection. Which antigens these TCRs recognize remains unknown. TCRdb analysed the reads with MiXCR anew, one entry per CDR3 protein. Here the sample spans some 500,000 distinct CDR3 sequences, 40% being singletons. The input for sequencing was cultured PBMCs, taken from culture after CMV antigen stimulation. These receptors came from a human donor in good health (CMV status not recorded). Some clones in this sample may be carry-over from other donors' samples.

This clonotype was counted a few times. The gene calls are TRBV7-2 and TRBJ2-7, with D tentatively TRBD1 (6 bases). With 4 bases removed from V and 6 bases from J, the gap between germline ends came to 16 bases. This CDR3 is built from 14 residues. Germline V gene lookup returns CDR1 SGHTA and CDR2 FQGNSA. In DNA form, the CDR3 reads TGTGCCAGCAGCTCAACAGGGCAGGTCAGCGAGCAGTACTTC. Translated: CASSSTGQVSEQYF.

The chain couples TRBV5-4 to TRBJ1-2; D is perhaps TRBD1 (5 bases). The germline V gene encodes CDR1 SGHNT and CDR2 YYREEE (reference sequence). The CDR3 runs to 14 residues. Trimming shortened V by 4 bases and J by 7 bases, and 17 bases separated the two germline ends. CDR3 amino acids: CASSLGGEMRGYTF. CDR3 nucleotides: TGTGCCAGCAGCCTCGGGGGGGAAATGCGTGGCTACACCTTC.

V usage is TRBV2 and J usage is TRBJ1-5; no clear D. The CDR3 spans 13 residues. Germline values: CDR1 SNHLY, CDR2 FYNNEI. V lost 7 bases and J lost 5, with 12 bases in between. The CDR3 nucleotides read TGTGCCAGCACGTCGGTTAGGGATCAGCCCCAGCATTTT. Its translation is CASTSVRDQPQHF. The whole variable domain, remainder taken from reference TRBV2 and TRBJ1-5, is EPEVTQTPSHQVTQMGQEVILRCVPISNHLYFYWYRQILGQKVEFLVSFYNNEISEKSEIFDDQFSVERPDGSNFTLKIRSTKLEDSAMYFCASTSVRDQPQHFGDGTRLSIL.